This T cell receptor (beta chain) was captured in a study of regulatory T cells in long-lasting Graves disease. Whole-study results and caveats: Repertoires from persistent disease leaned toward TRBV28, TRBJ1-2 and TRBJ2-5. Persistent Graves' cases showed lower TCR diversity than newly diagnosed cases. Among persistent patients, a larger number of public clonotypes were shared (about 3,000) than among newly diagnosed patients (more than 850).

Arm-PCR of CDR3 regions with iRepertoire HTBI primers generated TCR beta libraries. Per the authors' pipeline: Identification yielded some 65 TRBV and under 15 TRBJ segments across samples. TCRdb ran MiXCR on the multiplex PCR reads and lists one entry per CDR3 protein. What appears here as the V and J calls and clone size reflects TCRdb's work, not the paper's. The sample shows about 320,000 distinct CDR3 sequences, 15% to 20% of them seen only once. Of note for this clonotype: As yet, its antigen is unknown.

As for time point: newly diagnosed GD, antithyroid drugs for less than 3 months. Scientists built the TCR library using RNA that was extracted from PBMCs. The V and J ends lost 3 bases and 0 bases respectively, with 16 bases between them. The CDR3 totals 17 residues. In germline, CDR1 is LGHNA, CDR2 YNFKEQ. The receptor was derived from a female donor with Graves disease. The material was peripheral blood mononuclear cells (PBMCs), obtained at new diagnosis, from a patient treated with antithyroid drugs. The gene calls are TRBV4-2 and TRBJ2-3, with D tentatively TRBD1 (6 bases). CDR3 DNA sequence: TGTGCCAGCAGCCAGGCCTTCGGGACATCGAGCACAGATACGCAGTATTTT. It encodes CASSQAFGTSSTDTQYF.